In its sample, the clone carrying this T cell receptor (beta chain) was seen a few times. The target antigen is unknown. The CDR3 has 13 amino acids. The V gene's germline CDR1 is SNHLY and CDR2 FYNNEI. Trimming at V came to 9 bases and at J to 5 bases, leaving 9 bases not matched to a gene. These data belong to a study of cytomegalovirus exposure and HLA in healthy donors. Points from the study as a whole: Other equally common chains were less clonally expanded than HLA-associated TCR beta chains, a later analysis showed.

The PCR ran on 60 Vbeta and 13 Jbeta primers. Profiled with immunoSEQ multiplex PCR; TCRdb holds only in-frame clones, not every one. Among 200,000 to 250,000 clones listed, under 80% were seen once. J is TRBJ1-1 and V is TRBV2, with 7 bases identical to TRBD1. The receptor was derived from a woman aged 30 to 39 in good health and CMV-seronegative. Sequencing input: PBMCs. The chain's CDR3 is CASSRGQRTEAFF. The DNA for the CDR3 is TGTGCCAGTTCTAGGGGGCAACGAACTGAAGCTTTCTTT.